This T cell receptor (beta chain) was identified during a study of T cells after yellow fever vaccination. General study findings and limits: Reappearance after the booster was observed for most primary-vaccination clones (roughly 97% CD4, over 70% CD8).

The table lists this clonotype with a few counts. Antigen specificity is unknown. The length of the CDR3 is 13 residues. Trimming left V 3 bases short and J 7 bases short, with 13 bases between. Germline values: CDR1 DFQATT, CDR2 SNEGSKA (reference sequence). Template switching with 5'RACE generated the TCR cDNA and added a universal primer site and UMIs. TCRdb analysed the 5' RACE reads with MiXCR anew, one entry per CDR3 protein. The table includes around 350,000 distinct CDR3 sequences, under 7.5% detected once. The receptor was derived from a man aged 25 to 40 who received the YFV17D yellow fever vaccine. This sample comprised PBMCs, obtained 5 days after the yellow fever booster vaccination. V usage is TRBV20-1 and J usage is TRBJ2-1; a weak D match, TRBD2 (7 bases). The CDR3 sequence is CSASGGRGNEQFF. The CDR3 DNA reads TGCAGTGCTAGCGGGGGGCGAGGGAATGAGCAGTTCTTC.